This TCR beta chain emerged from a study of PD-1 blockade in classical Hodgkin lymphoma. TCRdb's copy holds only in-frame clones and misses some; the assay was immunoSEQ multiplex PCR. The sample holds fewer than 3,000 clones, roughly three quarters seen once. Time point of the sample: cycle 4 day 1 (C4D1), after 6 weeks of nivolumab. With no exception, relapse followed autologous stem cell transplantation in all patients, and brentuximab vedotin exposure varied. Thawed PBMCs underwent magnetic negative selection to obtain purified CD8+ T cells. The CDR3 is 15 residues long. Looked up from germline, CDR1 is MNHEY and CDR2 is SMNVEV (reference sequence). V shed 2 bases and J shed 3 bases, with 13 bases lying between them.

V usage is TRBV27 and J usage is TRBJ1-1, with D maybe TRBD1 (5 bases). The sequenced sample was CD8+ T cells from blood, obtained before the fourth cycle of nivolumab. The clonotype comes from a human donor with classical Hodgkin lymphoma. As DNA, the CDR3 is TGTGCCAGCAGTTTAAGGCAGGGTATGGACACTGAAGCTTTCTTT. It specifies CASSLRQGMDTEAFF.